Each of the 17 T cell receptor beta chains below was sequenced from the same sample in a study of T cell changes during pregnancy in multiple sclerosis. This table comes from immunoSEQ multiplex PCR, and its TCRdb copy is limited to in-frame clones, with some not included. Among around 63,000 clones, 85% to 95% were seen once, and the ten largest hold roughly 3.2%. The material sequenced was CD8+ T cells from peripheral blood mononuclear cells, taken in the third trimester of pregnancy. The receptors derive from a female donor in good health, enrolled as a control in a pregnancy study.

For this clone: Since a much larger clone is just one base distant, this may be a read error. The chain has TRBV4-2 and TRBJ1-5; D is possibly TRBD1 (5 bases). Between the trimmed V and J ends, which lost 1 base and 6 bases, there was a span of 13 bases. This CDR3 has 15 amino acids. Germline-derived CDR1 and CDR2 are LGHNA and YNFKEQ. CDR3 residues: CASSQVLQEGQPQHF. The CDR3 coding sequence is TGTGCCAGCAGCCAAGTTTTACAGGAAGGTCAGCCCCAGCATTTT.

The chain employs TRBV27 and TRBJ2-1, with D perhaps TRBD2 (6 bases). V was shortened by 8 bases and J by 6 bases, with 14 bases between the two germline ends. From germline, CDR1 is MNHEY and CDR2 SMNVEV (reference sequence). This CDR3 contains 13 residues. The CDR3 spells CASREFPGNEQFF. Written as DNA, the CDR3 is TGTGCCAGCCGGGAGTTTCCGGGCAATGAGCAGTTCTTC.

The genes are TRBV5-6 and TRBJ2-5, with D possibly TRBD2 on 5 matching bases. CDR1 and CDR2 from the germline V gene are SGHDT and YYEEEE. Trimming took off 3 bases at V and 2 bases at J, with 8 bases between the two ends. The CDR3 consists of 13 residues. The CDR3 DNA reads TGTGCCAGCAGCTGGAGGCAGCAAGAGACCCAGTACTTC. Translating gives CASSWRQQETQYF.

The CDR3 nucleotides read TGTGCCAGCAGCCTCAGGGTGGACTATGGCTACACCTTC. It encodes CASSLRVDYGYTF. V usage is TRBV27 and J usage is TRBJ1-2, with a weak D call TRBD1 (5 bases). V was pared by 6 bases and J by 3 bases, with 11 bases between. The CDR3 covers 13 residues. CDR1 is MNHEY and CDR2 is SMNVEV in the germline V gene (reference sequence).

The V gene is TRBV5-1, the J gene TRBJ2-2, with 7 bases fitting TRBD1. V lost 1 base and J lost 10; bases outside the gene matches: 4. Germline CDR1 reads SGHRS; CDR2 reads YFSETQ. This CDR3 region has 13 residues. This CDR3 reads CASSLLGGEELFF. For the CDR3, the DNA is TGCGCCAGCAGCTTGCTAGGGGGCGAGGAGCTGTTTTTT.

J is TRBJ2-7 and V is TRBV29-1; maybe TRBD1 (7 bases). The V gene lost 1 base and the J gene lost 2 bases, with 9 bases spanning the gap. This CDR3 region has 13 residues. Germline values: CDR1 SQVTM, CDR2 ANQGSEA. DNA for the CDR3: TGCAGCGTTGAAGGCAGGGGGGCCTACGAGCAGTACTTC. Translating gives CSVEGRGAYEQYF.

The chain carries TRBV13 and TRBJ2-7, with TRBD2 matching over 10 bases. The CDR3 has 17 residues. Trimming took 1 base from V and 0 from J; bases not matched to a gene: 6. The V gene's germline CDR1 is PRHDT and CDR2 FYEKMQ (reference sequence). This chain's CDR3 is CASSLALAGATSYEQYF. The DNA of the CDR3 is TGTGCCAGCAGCTTAGCGCTAGCGGGGGCTACCTCCTACGAGCAGTACTTC.

V is TRBV10-3 and J is TRBJ1-1; D unclear. V gave up 0 bases and J gave up 1 base, with 15 bases separating them. CDR1 and CDR2 from the germline V gene are ENHRY and SYGVKD. The CDR3 totals 17 residues. The CDR3 is CAISESREHGPNTEAFF. As DNA, the CDR3 is TGTGCCATCAGTGAGTCGAGGGAACACGGGCCGAACACTGAAGCTTTCTTT.

The V call is TRBV11-2, the J call TRBJ2-1; 11 bases map to TRBD2. CDR1 is SGHAT and CDR2 is FQNNGV in the germline V gene. This CDR3 contains 16 residues. V lost 0 bases and J lost 5; bases outside the gene matches: 3. The CDR3 DNA sequence: TGTGCCAGCAGCTTAGAACTAGCGGGGGTTCACAATGAGCAGTTCTTC. Its protein is CASSLELAGVHNEQFF.

The sample holds a few counts of this clone. The chain couples TRBV15 to TRBJ1-6; possibly TRBD1 for D (5 bases). Germline assignment: CDR1 LNHNV and CDR2 YYDKDF (reference sequence). The CDR3 consists of 14 residues. V was shortened by 5 bases and J by 9 bases, with 14 bases between the two germline ends. The CDR3 loop is CATSSNRGTSPLHF. The CDR3 nucleotides are TGTGCCACCAGCTCAAATAGGGGTACTTCACCCCTCCACTTT. Full variable domain (missing parts from reference TRBV15 and TRBJ1-6): DAMVIQNPRYQVTQFGKPVTLSCSQTLNHNVMYWYQQKSSQAPKLLFHYYDKDFNNEADTPDNFQSRRPNTSFCFLDIRSPGLGDTAMYLCATSSNRGTSPLHFGNGTRLTVT.

The chain uses TRBV13 and TRBJ1-1; D possibly corresponds to TRBD1 (5 bases). Deletions cut 1 base from V and 5 bases from J, with 14 bases between. Germline assignment: CDR1 PRHDT and CDR2 FYEKMQ (reference sequence). This CDR3 comprises 15 residues. CDR3 loop: CASSLVGRAVTEAFF. The CDR3 DNA reads TGTGCCAGCAGCTTAGTGGGCAGGGCGGTGACTGAAGCTTTCTTT.

This clone was detected once. The chain employs TRBV7-3 and TRBJ2-3, with a possible D match to TRBD2 (6 bases). The germline V and J ends were trimmed by 4 bases and 5 bases, with 13 bases remaining between them. The CDR3 runs 14 residues. The V gene's germline CDR1 is SGHTA and CDR2 FQGTGA. CDR3: CASSSPQGGDTQYF. CDR3 bases: TGTGCCAGCAGCTCTCCCCAGGGAGGAGATACGCAGTATTTT.

This clone was detected only once. V and J are TRBV6-5 and TRBJ2-7, with D uncertain. This CDR3 is 11 amino acids long. Trimming removed 3 bases at V and 5 bases at J, with 5 bases between. The germline V gene encodes CDR1 MNHEY and CDR2 SVGAGI. CDR3 sequence reads: CASSYGHEQYF. CDR3 bases: TGTGCCAGCAGTTATGGGCACGAGCAGTACTTC.

This clone was recorded once. This chain connects TRBV5-5 to TRBJ2-3; a weak D match, TRBD1 (5 bases). The CDR3 has 14 residues. Germline V gene sequence: CDR1 SGHKS, CDR2 YYEKEE (reference sequence). The ends were cut back, 10 bases at V and 1 base at J, with 16 bases in the middle. The chain's CDR3 is CAGQRRFGTDTQYF. Here the CDR3 DNA reads TGTGCCGGACAAAGGCGCTTCGGCACAGATACGCAGTATTTT.

This clone appeared a single time. This chain uses TRBV5-4 with TRBJ1-1; a possible D gene is TRBD1 (5 bases). The CDR3 covers 13 residues. Germline V gene data show CDR1 as SGHNT and CDR2 as YYREEE (reference sequence). Deletions cut 4 bases from V and 6 bases from J, with 13 bases between. DNA of the CDR3: TGTGCCAGCAGCCCCGGGACTGTCGCTGAAGCTTTCTTT. Translated: CASSPGTVAEAFF.

This chain joins TRBV11-2 and TRBJ2-1; D gene unclear. The CDR3 is made up of 14 amino acids. V was pared by 5 bases and J by 2 bases, with 10 bases between. Germline CDR1 reads SGHAT; CDR2 reads FQNNGV. The CDR3 region is CASSPGQTYNEQFF. The CDR3 bases are TGTGCCAGCAGCCCAGGCCAAACCTACAATGAGCAGTTCTTC.

The chain links TRBV5-8 to TRBJ1-6; no clear D gene. Germline CDR1 reads SGHTS; CDR2 reads YDEGEE. CDR3 size: 15 residues. Trimming cost V 1 base and J 0 bases, with 5 bases left between them. The CDR3 sequence is CASSLTGSYNSPLHF. Here the CDR3 DNA reads TGTGCCAGCAGCTTGACCGGCTCCTATAATTCACCCCTCCACTTT.